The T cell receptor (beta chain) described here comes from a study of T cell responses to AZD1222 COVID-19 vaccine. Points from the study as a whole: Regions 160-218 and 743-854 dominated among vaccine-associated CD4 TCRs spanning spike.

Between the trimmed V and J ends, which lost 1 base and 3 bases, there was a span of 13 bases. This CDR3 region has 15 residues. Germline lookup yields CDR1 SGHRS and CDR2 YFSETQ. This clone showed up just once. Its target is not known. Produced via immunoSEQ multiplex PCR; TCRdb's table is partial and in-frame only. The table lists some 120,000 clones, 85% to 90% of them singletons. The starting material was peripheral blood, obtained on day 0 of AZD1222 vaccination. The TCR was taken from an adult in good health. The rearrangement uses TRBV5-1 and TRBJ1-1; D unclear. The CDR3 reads CASSLFRLADTEAFF. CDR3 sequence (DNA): TGCGCCAGCAGCTTGTTCAGGCTGGCGGACACTGAAGCTTTCTTT.